The 5 T cell receptor beta chains below come from one sample, sequenced in a study of T cell repertoires in cytomegalovirus infection. These receptors are not linked to any known antigen. MiXCR was run by TCRdb on the reads, yielding one entry per CDR3 protein. The table includes fewer than 1,000,000 distinct CDR3 sequences, roughly 30% detected once. This material consisted of cultured CD8+ T cells from PBMCs, taken from culture after CMV antigen stimulation. These receptors all come from a human donor in good health (CMV status not recorded). Some clones in this sample may be carry-over from other donors' samples.

This clonotype was counted at least ten times. The chain joins TRBV7-6 to TRBJ1-1, with D maybe TRBD1 (5 bases). The germline V and J ends were trimmed by 7 bases and 6 bases, with 18 bases remaining between them. The CDR3 sequence is 14 residues long. The germline CDR1 and CDR2 sequences are SGHVS and FNYEAQ. The CDR3 spells CASIPRGGRPEAFF. The CDR3 nucleotides read TGTGCCAGCATCCCTCGGGGGGGACGACCTGAAGCTTTCTTT.

This clonotype has a count of ten or more. This chain connects TRBV6-2 or TRBV6-3 to TRBJ2-1; D is unclear. The CDR3 is made up of 16 amino acids. Germline loops: CDR1 MNHEY, CDR2 SVGEGT. Trimming pared 2 bases from V and 0 bases from J, leaving 11 bases between. The CDR3: CASSYDLKSSYNEQFF. CDR3 bases: TGTGCCAGCAGTTACGACCTCAAGAGCTCCTACAATGAGCAGTTCTTC.

This clonotype has a count of ten or more. The chain uses TRBV19 and TRBJ1-5; D is ambiguous. Deletions cut 5 bases from V and 3 bases from J, with 14 bases between. The germline gives CDR1 LNHDA, CDR2 SQIVND (reference sequence). There are 15 residues in the CDR3. CDR3 loop: CASSPNGGHNQPQHF. The CDR3 nucleotides are TGTGCCAGTAGTCCCAATGGCGGGCACAATCAGCCCCAGCATTTT.

The chain uses TRBV7-8 and TRBJ2-2, with no clear D. Trimming left V 4 bases short and J 6 bases short, with 9 bases between. The CDR3 contains 13 residues. Germline V gives CDR1 SGHVS, CDR2 FQNEAQ. CDR3 residues: CASSSDGAGELFF. For the CDR3, the DNA is TGTGCCAGCAGCTCCGATGGGGCCGGGGAGCTGTTTTTT.

This clonotype appeared a few times. The chain carries TRBV10-3 and TRBJ2-3; D is uncertain. Germline CDR1 and CDR2: ENHRY and SYGVKD. This CDR3 has 13 residues. V was cut by 2 bases and J by 2 bases, with 5 bases left in between. The CDR3 protein is CAISEDTTDTQYF. The CDR3 region has the DNA TGTGCCATCAGTGAGGACACCACAGATACGCAGTATTTT.